The rows below give T cell receptor beta chains drawn from one sample of a study of Ad26.COV2.S vaccination and SARS-CoV-2 variants. The assay was immunoSEQ multiplex PCR, and TCRdb's table has in-frame clones only and misses some. The sample has some 320,000 clones; around four fifths are singletons. This specimen consisted of peripheral blood, obtained in a trial of Ad26.COV2.S vaccine versus placebo. The source of these receptors is a person aged 18 to 59 who received the Ad26.COV2.S COVID-19 vaccine or a placebo. Both conserved end residues are part of each CDR3. Each record gives: D gene, clone size, J gene, V gene, CDR3 protein, CDR3 DNA. D genes are given only for firm matches. Size values are once, few and many counts, or a class for expanded clones, and some rows have none.

d_call: .; clone_size: .; j_call: TRBJ1-5; v_call: TRBV19; cdr3_aa: CASSIGPVGQTRPNQPQHF; cdr3_nt: TGTGCCAGTAGTATAGGGCCTGTTGGACAGACGAGGCCCAATCAGCCCCAGCATTTT
d_call: TRBD2; clone_size: .; j_call: TRBJ2-2; v_call: TRBV5-4; cdr3_aa: CASSLRAGAGTGELFF; cdr3_nt: TGTGCCAGCAGCTTGAGAGCGGGGGCCGGGACCGGGGAGCTGTTTTTT
d_call: .; clone_size: few; j_call: TRBJ1-1; v_call: TRBV2; cdr3_aa: CASSVQGANTEAFF; cdr3_nt: TGTGCCAGCAGTGTACAAGGGGCCAACACTGAAGCTTTCTTT
d_call: TRBD2; clone_size: .; j_call: TRBJ2-3; v_call: TRBV6-4; cdr3_aa: CASRRGLVGDTQYF; cdr3_nt: TGTGCCAGCAGAAGGGGACTAGTGGGAGATACGCAGTATTTT
d_call: TRBD1; clone_size: .; j_call: TRBJ1-1; v_call: TRBV19; cdr3_aa: CASSIRTGNTEAFF; cdr3_nt: TGTGCCAGTAGTATCAGGACAGGGAACACTGAAGCTTTCTTT
d_call: TRBD2; clone_size: few; j_call: TRBJ2-3; v_call: TRBV5-4; cdr3_aa: CASSLTSGGRADTQYF; cdr3_nt: TGTGCCAGCAGCCTAACTAGCGGGGGGAGAGCAGATACGCAGTATTTT
d_call: .; clone_size: .; j_call: TRBJ1-2; v_call: TRBV19; cdr3_aa: CASSIQWDHTGYTF; cdr3_nt: TGTGCCAGTAGTATCCAATGGGATCATACGGGCTACACCTTC
d_call: .; clone_size: few; j_call: TRBJ1-3; v_call: TRBV6-5; cdr3_aa: CATTRHADSGNTIYF; cdr3_nt: TGTGCCACCACACGACACGCCGACTCTGGAAACACCATATATTTT
d_call: TRBD2; clone_size: .; j_call: TRBJ2-3; v_call: TRBV7-9; cdr3_aa: CASSLALADSRYF; cdr3_nt: TGTGCCAGCAGCTTAGCGCTAGCGGATAGCAGGTATTTT
d_call: TRBD2; clone_size: once; j_call: TRBJ2-4; v_call: TRBV28; cdr3_aa: CASSKIQRGWVAKNIQYF; cdr3_nt: TGTGCCAGCAGTAAAATACAGCGGGGCTGGGTAGCCAAAAACATTCAGTACTTC
d_call: TRBD1; clone_size: once; j_call: TRBJ1-5; v_call: TRBV5-8; cdr3_aa: CASSSGQGITGSNQPQHF; cdr3_nt: TGTGCCAGCAGCTCGGGACAGGGGATCACGGGAAGCAATCAGCCCCAGCATTTT
d_call: TRBD1; clone_size: .; j_call: TRBJ1-4; v_call: TRBV5-4; cdr3_aa: CASSQGQGIEKLFF; cdr3_nt: TGTGCCAGCAGCCAGGGACAGGGAATTGAAAAACTGTTTTTT
d_call: .; clone_size: .; j_call: TRBJ2-3; v_call: TRBV5-4; cdr3_aa: CASSLGSDTQYF; cdr3_nt: TGTGCCAGCAGCTTGGGGTCAGATACGCAGTATTTT
d_call: .; clone_size: .; j_call: TRBJ2-2; v_call: TRBV7-3; cdr3_aa: CASSLLGGDTGELFF; cdr3_nt: TGTGCCAGCAGCTTACTTGGGGGCGACACCGGGGAGCTGTTTTTT
d_call: TRBD1; clone_size: once; j_call: TRBJ2-7; v_call: TRBV9; cdr3_aa: CASSPPGTGASEQYF; cdr3_nt: TGTGCCAGCAGCCCCCCCGGGACAGGGGCAAGCGAGCAGTACTTC
d_call: TRBD1; clone_size: .; j_call: TRBJ1-1; v_call: TRBV13; cdr3_aa: CASSYSDRAAEAFF; cdr3_nt: TGTGCCAGCAGCTACTCAGACAGGGCGGCTGAAGCTTTCTTT
d_call: TRBD1; clone_size: few; j_call: TRBJ1-4; v_call: TRBV5-1; cdr3_aa: CASSLVEGAREKLFF; cdr3_nt: TGCGCCAGCAGCTTGGTCGAGGGGGCAAGGGAAAAACTGTTTTTT
d_call: .; clone_size: .; j_call: TRBJ2-1; v_call: TRBV19; cdr3_aa: CASSTRVNEQFF; cdr3_nt: TGTGCCAGTAGTACTAGAGTCAATGAGCAGTTCTTC
d_call: TRBD1; clone_size: .; j_call: TRBJ2-7; v_call: TRBV6-5; cdr3_aa: CASSLTGSSYEQYF; cdr3_nt: TGTGCCAGCAGTCTGACAGGGAGCTCCTACGAGCAGTACTTC
d_call: .; clone_size: .; j_call: TRBJ2-2; v_call: TRBV5-1; cdr3_aa: CASSLYANTGELFF; cdr3_nt: TGCGCCAGCAGCTTGTACGCTAACACCGGGGAGCTGTTTTTT